This T cell receptor beta chain was obtained from a study of cytomegalovirus exposure and HLA in healthy donors. Remarks on this clone: Its specificity is unknown.

Study-wide results and caveats: Reports described diagnosis of cytomegalovirus status by the classifier as highly specific and sensitive. Generally TCR sequences proved uncommon, though certain public TCRs appeared in numerous donors. It was found in a later analysis that first-cohort TCR clusters tended to co-occur in the approximately 130 validation repertoires.

This CDR3 region has 16 residues. V lost 4 bases and J lost 5; bases outside the gene matches: 9. Germline values: CDR1 SGHTA, CDR2 FQGTGA. The donors were members of the roughly 120-subject validation cohort (separate from the approximately 670-subject first cohort). The assay was immunoSEQ multiplex PCR, and TCRdb's table has in-frame clones only and misses some. This sample yields about 64,000 clones, of which roughly 90% are seen a single time; about 1.5% belongs to the top ten. What was sequenced was PBMCs. The TCR sequence derives from a woman aged 18-29 years in good health and CMV-seronegative. The V and J genes are TRBV7-3 and TRBJ2-1; 9 bases line up with TRBD1. CDR3 sequence reads: CASSSPGTGIHNEQFF. CDR3 sequence (DNA): TGTGCCAGCAGCTCCCCCGGGACAGGGATCCACAATGAGCAGTTCTTC.